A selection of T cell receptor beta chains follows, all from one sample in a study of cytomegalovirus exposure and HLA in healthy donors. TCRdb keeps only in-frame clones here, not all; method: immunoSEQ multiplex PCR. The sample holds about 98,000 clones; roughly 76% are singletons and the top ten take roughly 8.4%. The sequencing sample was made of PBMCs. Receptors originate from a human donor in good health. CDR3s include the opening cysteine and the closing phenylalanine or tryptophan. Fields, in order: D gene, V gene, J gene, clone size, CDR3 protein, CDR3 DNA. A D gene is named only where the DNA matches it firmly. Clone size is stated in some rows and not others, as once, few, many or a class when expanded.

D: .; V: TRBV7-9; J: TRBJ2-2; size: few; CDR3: CASTAGFLAGELFF; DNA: TGTGCCAGCACCGCAGGGTTTTTAGCCGGGGAGCTGTTTTTT
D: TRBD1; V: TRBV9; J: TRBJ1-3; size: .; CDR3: CASSVGSPGQGNTIYF; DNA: TGTGCCAGCAGCGTAGGGAGTCCGGGACAGGGAAACACCATATATTTT
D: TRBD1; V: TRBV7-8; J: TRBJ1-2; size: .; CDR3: CASSLGVQGTSNYGYTF; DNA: TGTGCCAGCAGCTTAGGGGTACAGGGGACCTCTAACTATGGCTACACCTTC
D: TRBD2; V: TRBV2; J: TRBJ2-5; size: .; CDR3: CASSEGLAGRETQYF; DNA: TGTGCCAGCAGTGAAGGACTAGCGGGTCGAGAGACCCAGTACTTC
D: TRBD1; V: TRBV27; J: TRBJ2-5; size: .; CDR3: CASSSRDRGVGETQYF; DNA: TGTGCCAGCAGTTCCCGAGACAGGGGAGTAGGAGAGACCCAGTACTTC
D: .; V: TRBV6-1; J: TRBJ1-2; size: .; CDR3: CASSEFTSYGYTF; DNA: TGTGCCAGCAGTGAATTTACAAGCTATGGCTACACCTTC
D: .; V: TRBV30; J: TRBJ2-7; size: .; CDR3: CAWSSGTPYRYEQYF; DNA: TGTGCCTGGAGTTCCGGGACTCCTTACCGCTACGAGCAGTACTTC
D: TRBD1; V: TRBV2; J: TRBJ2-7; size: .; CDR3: CASLSQGAFDEQYF; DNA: TGTGCCAGCCTATCCCAGGGGGCATTCGACGAGCAGTACTTC
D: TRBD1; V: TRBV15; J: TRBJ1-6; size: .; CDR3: CATSRDLRQGPSPLHF; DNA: TGTGCCACCAGCAGAGATCTGAGACAGGGACCGTCACCCCTCCACTTT
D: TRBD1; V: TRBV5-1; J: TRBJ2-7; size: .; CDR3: CASSSRDRGLGEQYF; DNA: TGCGCCAGCAGCTCCCGGGACAGGGGTTTAGGGGAGCAGTACTTC
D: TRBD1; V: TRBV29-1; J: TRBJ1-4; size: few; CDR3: CSVSQGAGEKLFF; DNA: TGCAGCGTCTCACAGGGGGCAGGGGAAAAACTGTTTTTT
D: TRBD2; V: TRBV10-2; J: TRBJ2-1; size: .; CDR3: CASSGLAENLHEQFF; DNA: TGCGCCAGCAGTGGGCTAGCGGAGAACCTTCATGAGCAGTTCTTC
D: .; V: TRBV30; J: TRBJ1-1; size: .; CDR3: CAWDDIYTEAFF; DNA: TGTGCCTGGGACGACATCTACACTGAAGCTTTCTTT
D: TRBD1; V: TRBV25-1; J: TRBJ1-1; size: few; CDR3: CASTKTGGTEAFF; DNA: TGTGCCAGCACTAAGACAGGGGGGACTGAAGCTTTCTTT
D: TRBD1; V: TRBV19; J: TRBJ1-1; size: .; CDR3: CASKNWGQTNTEAFF; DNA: TGTGCCAGTAAAAACTGGGGACAGACAAACACTGAAGCTTTCTTT
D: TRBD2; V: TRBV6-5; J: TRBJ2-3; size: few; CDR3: CASSLAGGKTDTQYF; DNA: TGTGCCAGCAGTTTAGCGGGAGGGAAGACAGATACGCAGTATTTT
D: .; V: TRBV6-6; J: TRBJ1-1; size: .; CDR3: CASSYSPGGTEAFF; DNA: TGTGCCAGCAGTTACTCTCCGGGGGGCACTGAAGCTTTCTTT
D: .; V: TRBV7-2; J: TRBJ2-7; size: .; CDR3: CASSLLSGSEQYF; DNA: TGTGCCAGCAGCTTACTTTCTGGGAGCGAGCAGTACTTC
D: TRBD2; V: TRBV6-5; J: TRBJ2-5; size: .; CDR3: CASSSGTSGRDDQYF; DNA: TGTGCCAGCAGTTCCGGTACTAGCGGGAGGGATGACCAGTACTTC
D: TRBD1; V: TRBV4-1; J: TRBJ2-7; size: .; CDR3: CASSQDVKGARGEQYF; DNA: TGCGCCAGCAGCCAAGATGTTAAGGGGGCCCGAGGTGAGCAGTACTTC
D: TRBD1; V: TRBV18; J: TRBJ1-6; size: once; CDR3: CASSLDRDSPLHF; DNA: TGTGCCAGCTCATTAGACAGGGATTCACCCCTCCACTTT
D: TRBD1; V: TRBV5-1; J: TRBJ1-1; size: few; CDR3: CASSSTGGNTEAFF; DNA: TGCGCCAGCAGCTCAACAGGGGGCAACACTGAAGCTTTCTTT
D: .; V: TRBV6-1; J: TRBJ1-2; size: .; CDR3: CASSSVRGFYGYTF; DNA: TGTGCCAGCAGTTCCGTCAGGGGCTTCTATGGCTACACCTTC
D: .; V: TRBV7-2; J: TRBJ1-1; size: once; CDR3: CASSLVTDTEAFF; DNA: TGTGCCAGCAGCTTAGTGACAGACACTGAAGCTTTCTTT
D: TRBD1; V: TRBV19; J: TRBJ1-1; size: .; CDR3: CASSTDRAIGAAFF; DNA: TGTGCCAGTAGTACGGACAGGGCCATCGGAGCAGCTTTCTTT
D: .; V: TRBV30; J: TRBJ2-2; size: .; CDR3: CAWNVGLNTGELFF; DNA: TGTGCCTGGAACGTTGGGCTAAACACCGGGGAGCTGTTTTTT
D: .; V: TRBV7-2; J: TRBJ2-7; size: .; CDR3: CASSLETVQYF; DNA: TGTGCCAGCAGCTTGGAGACTGTGCAGTACTTC
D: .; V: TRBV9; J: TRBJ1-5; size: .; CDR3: CASSVTGNQPQHF; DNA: TGTGCCAGCAGCGTAACAGGGAATCAGCCCCAGCATTTT
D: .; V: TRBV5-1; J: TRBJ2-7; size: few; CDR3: CASSLNPGTNYEQYF; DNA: TGCGCCAGCAGCTTGAATCCCGGGACAAACTACGAGCAGTACTTC
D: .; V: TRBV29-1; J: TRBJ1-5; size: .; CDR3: CSASSASNQPQHF; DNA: TGCAGCGCCTCCAGCGCTAGCAATCAGCCCCAGCATTTT
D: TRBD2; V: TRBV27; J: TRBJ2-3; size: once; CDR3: CASGPGGATTTDTQYF; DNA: TGTGCCAGCGGGCCGGGGGGAGCGACTACCACAGATACGCAGTATTTT
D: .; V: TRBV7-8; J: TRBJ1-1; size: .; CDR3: CASSPTRALNTEAFF; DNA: TGTGCCAGTAGCCCCACTCGAGCCTTGAACACTGAAGCTTTCTTT
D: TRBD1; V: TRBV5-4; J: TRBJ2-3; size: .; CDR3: CASSLAWQGADTQYF; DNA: TGTGCCAGCAGCTTGGCTTGGCAGGGGGCGGATACGCAGTATTTT
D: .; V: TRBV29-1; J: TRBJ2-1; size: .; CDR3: CSVLKVEQFF; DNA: TGCAGCGTTCTAAAAGTCGAGCAGTTCTTC
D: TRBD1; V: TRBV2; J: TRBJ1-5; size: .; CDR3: CASDRDRGGQPQHF; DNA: TGTGCCAGCGATCGGGACAGGGGGGGGCAGCCCCAGCATTTT
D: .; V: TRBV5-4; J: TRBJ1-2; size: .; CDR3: CASSLGQEIYGYTF; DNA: TGTGCCAGCAGCTTGGGACAGGAGATCTATGGCTACACCTTC
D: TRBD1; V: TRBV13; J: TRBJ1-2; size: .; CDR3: CASSSNPGTGDGYTF; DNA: TGTGCCAGCAGCTCAAACCCCGGGACAGGGGATGGCTACACCTTC
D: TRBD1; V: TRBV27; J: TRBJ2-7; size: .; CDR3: CASSPTGTGGDEQYF; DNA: TGTGCCAGCAGTCCTACCGGGACAGGGGGTGACGAGCAGTACTTC
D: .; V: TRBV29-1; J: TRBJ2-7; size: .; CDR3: CSVELVRVPYEQYF; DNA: TGCAGCGTTGAATTGGTCAGGGTACCCTACGAGCAGTACTTC
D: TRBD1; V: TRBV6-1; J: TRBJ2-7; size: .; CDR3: CASSADRGPNEQYF; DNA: TGTGCCAGCAGTGCGGACAGGGGGCCCAACGAGCAGTACTTC
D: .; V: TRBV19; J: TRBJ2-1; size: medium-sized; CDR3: CASSIVAPVLGEQFF; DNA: TGTGCCAGTAGTATCGTAGCCCCTGTCTTGGGTGAGCAGTTCTTC
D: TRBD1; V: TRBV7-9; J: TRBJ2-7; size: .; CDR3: CASSLVMGQGSGEQYF; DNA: TGTGCCAGCAGCTTAGTGATGGGACAGGGGTCGGGCGAGCAGTACTTC
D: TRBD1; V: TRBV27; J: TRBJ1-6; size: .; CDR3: CASSFGTVDSPLHF; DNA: TGTGCCAGCAGTTTCGGGACAGTTGATTCACCCCTCCACTTT
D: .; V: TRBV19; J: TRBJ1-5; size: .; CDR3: CASSPRRDGNQPQHF; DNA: TGTGCCAGTAGTCCGCGGAGGGACGGCAATCAGCCCCAGCATTTT
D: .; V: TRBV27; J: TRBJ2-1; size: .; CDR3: CASARENEQFF; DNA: TGTGCCAGCGCGAGGGAAAATGAGCAGTTCTTC
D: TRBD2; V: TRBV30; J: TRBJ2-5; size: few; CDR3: CAWDQFSVAGLETQYF; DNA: TGTGCCTGGGACCAGTTTTCGGTAGCGGGATTGGAGACCCAGTACTTC
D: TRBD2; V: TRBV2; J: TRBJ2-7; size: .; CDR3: CASSEERGYGYEQYF; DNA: TGTGCCAGCAGTGAAGAGCGGGGGTATGGGTACGAGCAGTACTTC
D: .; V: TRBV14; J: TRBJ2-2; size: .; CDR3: CAGSQESQGFGELFF; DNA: TGTGCCGGCAGCCAAGAAAGCCAGGGGTTCGGGGAGCTGTTTTTT
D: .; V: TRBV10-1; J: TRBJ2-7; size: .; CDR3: CASSESDRSYEQYF; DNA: TGCGCCAGCAGTGAGTCGGACAGATCCTACGAGCAGTACTTC
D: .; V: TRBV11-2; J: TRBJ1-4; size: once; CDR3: CASRPIRVRGVTNEKLFF; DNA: TGTGCCAGCAGACCTATTAGGGTCAGGGGAGTGACTAATGAAAAACTGTTTTTT
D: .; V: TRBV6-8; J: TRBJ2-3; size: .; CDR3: CATLRSDTQYF; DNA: TGTGCCACCCTTCGGTCAGATACGCAGTATTTT
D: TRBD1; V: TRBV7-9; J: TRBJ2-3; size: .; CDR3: CASSQGDSLTDTQYF; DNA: TGTGCCAGCAGCCAGGGGGACAGTCTCACAGATACGCAGTATTTT
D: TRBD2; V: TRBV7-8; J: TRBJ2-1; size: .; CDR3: CASSLIAGVEQFF; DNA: TGTGCCAGCAGCTTAATAGCGGGAGTGGAGCAGTTCTTC
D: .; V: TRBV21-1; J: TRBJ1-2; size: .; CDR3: CASSKVVVRTGTNYGYTF; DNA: TGTGCCAGCAGCAAAGTAGTAGTGAGGACAGGGACCAACTATGGCTACACCTTC
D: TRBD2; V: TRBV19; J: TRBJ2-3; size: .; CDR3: CASGGWLDTQYF; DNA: TGTGCCAGCGGGGGGTGGCTTGATACGCAGTATTTT
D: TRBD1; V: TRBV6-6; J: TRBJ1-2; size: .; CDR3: CASSPGGEYGYTF; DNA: TGTGCCAGCAGCCCAGGGGGCGAATATGGCTACACCTTC
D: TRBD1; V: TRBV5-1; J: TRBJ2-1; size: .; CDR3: CASSKRTGGGSYNEQFF; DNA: TGCGCCAGCAGCAAAAGGACAGGAGGTGGCTCCTACAATGAGCAGTTCTTC
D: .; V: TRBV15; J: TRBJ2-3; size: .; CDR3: CATSRGASSTDTQYF; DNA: TGTGCCACCAGCAGAGGAGCATCTAGCACAGATACGCAGTATTTT